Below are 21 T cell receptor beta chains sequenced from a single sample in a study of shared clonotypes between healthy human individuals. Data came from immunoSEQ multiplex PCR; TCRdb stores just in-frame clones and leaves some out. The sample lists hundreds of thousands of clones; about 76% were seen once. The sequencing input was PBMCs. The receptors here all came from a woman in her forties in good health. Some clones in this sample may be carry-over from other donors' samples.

The CDR3 spells CASSRQPFSTDTQYF. CDR3 coding DNA: TGTGCCAGTAGTCGGCAGCCTTTTAGCACAGATACGCAGTATTTT. The chain is built from TRBV19 and TRBJ2-3; no firm D call. Trimming left V 5 bases short and J 0 bases short, with 12 bases between. The CDR3 consists of 15 residues. Germline CDR1 LNHDA, CDR2 SQIVND (reference sequence).

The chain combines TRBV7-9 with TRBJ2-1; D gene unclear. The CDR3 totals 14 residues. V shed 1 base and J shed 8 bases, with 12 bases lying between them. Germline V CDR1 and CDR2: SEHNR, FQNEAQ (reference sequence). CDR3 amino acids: CASSLVLGDYEQFF. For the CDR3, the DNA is TGTGCCAGCAGCTTAGTTCTGGGTGACTATGAGCAGTTCTTC.

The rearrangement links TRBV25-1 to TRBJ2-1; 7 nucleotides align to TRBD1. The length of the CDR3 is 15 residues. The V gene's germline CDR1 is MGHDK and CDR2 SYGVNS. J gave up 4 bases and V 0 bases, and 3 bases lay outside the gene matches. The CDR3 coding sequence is TGTGCCAGCAGTGAATATGGGACAGATTACAATGAGCAGTTCTTC. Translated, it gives CASSEYGTDYNEQFF. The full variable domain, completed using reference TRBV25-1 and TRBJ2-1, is EADIYQTPRYLVIGTGKKITLECSQTMGHDKMYWYQQDPGMELHLIHYSYGVNSTEKGDLSSESTVSRIRTEHFPLTLESARPSHTSQYLCASSEYGTDYNEQFFGPGTRLTVL.

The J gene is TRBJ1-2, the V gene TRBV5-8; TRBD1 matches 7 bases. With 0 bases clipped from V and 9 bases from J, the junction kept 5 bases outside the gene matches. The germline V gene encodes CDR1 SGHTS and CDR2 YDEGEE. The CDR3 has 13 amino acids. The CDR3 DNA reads TGTGCCAGCAGCTTGGGGACAGGAACGAGCTACACCTTC. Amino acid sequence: CASSLGTGTSYTF.

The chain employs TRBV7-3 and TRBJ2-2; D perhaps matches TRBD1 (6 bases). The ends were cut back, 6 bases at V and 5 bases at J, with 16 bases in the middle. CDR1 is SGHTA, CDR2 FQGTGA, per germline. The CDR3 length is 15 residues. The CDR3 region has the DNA TGTGCCAGCAGTCACAGGGCCTCGAGTACCGGGGAGCTGTTTTTT. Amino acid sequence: CASSHRASSTGELFF.

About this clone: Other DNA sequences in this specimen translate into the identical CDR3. The CDR3 sequence: CASSPDRQTYEQYF. CDR3 DNA sequence: TGTGCCAGCTCACCGGACAGGCAAACTTACGAGCAGTACTTC. V is TRBV18 and J is TRBJ2-7, with TRBD1 matching 7 bases. Germline-derived CDR1 and CDR2 are KGHSH and LQKENI. The ends lost 3 bases at V and 4 bases at J; junction bases unmatched: 6. The CDR3 runs to 14 residues.

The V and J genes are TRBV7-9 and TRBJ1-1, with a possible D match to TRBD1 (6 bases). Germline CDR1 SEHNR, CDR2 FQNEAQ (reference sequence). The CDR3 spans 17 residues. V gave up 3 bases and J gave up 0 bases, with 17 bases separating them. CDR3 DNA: TGTGCCAGCAGCTTGGGGGCAGGAGAAAGAATGAACACTGAAGCTTTCTTT. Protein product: CASSLGAGERMNTEAFF. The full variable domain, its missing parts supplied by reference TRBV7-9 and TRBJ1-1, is DTGVSQNPRHKITKRGQNVTFRCDPISEHNRLYWYRQTLGQGPEFLTYFQNEAQLEKSRLLSDRFSAERPKGSFSTLEIQRTEQGDSAMYLCASSLGAGERMNTEAFFGQGTRLTVV.

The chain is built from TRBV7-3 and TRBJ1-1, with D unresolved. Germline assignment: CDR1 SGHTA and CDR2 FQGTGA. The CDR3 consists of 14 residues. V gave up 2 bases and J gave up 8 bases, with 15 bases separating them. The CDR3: CASSLEVSRSEAFF. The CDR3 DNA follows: TGTGCCAGCAGCTTAGAAGTCTCGCGCAGCGAAGCTTTCTTT.

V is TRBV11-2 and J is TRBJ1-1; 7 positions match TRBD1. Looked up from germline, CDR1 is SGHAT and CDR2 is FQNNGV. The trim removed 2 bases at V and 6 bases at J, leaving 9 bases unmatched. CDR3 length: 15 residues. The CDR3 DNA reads TGTGCCAGCAGCTTAACCCAGGGGGGAAGGGCTGAAGCTTTCTTT. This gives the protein CASSLTQGGRAEAFF.

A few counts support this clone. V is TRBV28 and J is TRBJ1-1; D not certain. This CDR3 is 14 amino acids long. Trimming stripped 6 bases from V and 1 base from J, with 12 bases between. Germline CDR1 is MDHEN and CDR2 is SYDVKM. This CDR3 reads CASRLTQPNTEAFF. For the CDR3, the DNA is TGTGCCAGCAGACTGACACAACCGAACACTGAAGCTTTCTTT.

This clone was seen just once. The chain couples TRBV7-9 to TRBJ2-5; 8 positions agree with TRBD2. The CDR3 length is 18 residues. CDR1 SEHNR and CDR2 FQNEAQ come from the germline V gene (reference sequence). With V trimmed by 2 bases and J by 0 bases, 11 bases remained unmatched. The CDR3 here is CASSLLGLGSQYQETQYF. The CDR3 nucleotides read TGTGCCAGCAGCTTATTGGGACTAGGAAGCCAGTACCAAGAGACCCAGTACTTC.

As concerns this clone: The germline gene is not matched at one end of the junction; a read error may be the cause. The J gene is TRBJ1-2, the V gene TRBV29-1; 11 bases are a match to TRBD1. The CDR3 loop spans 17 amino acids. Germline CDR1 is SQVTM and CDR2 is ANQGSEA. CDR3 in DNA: TGCAGCGCCGTCTGGTCCGGGACAGGGGGTGAATTAGGTGGCCACACCTTC. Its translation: CSAVWSGTGGELGGHTF.

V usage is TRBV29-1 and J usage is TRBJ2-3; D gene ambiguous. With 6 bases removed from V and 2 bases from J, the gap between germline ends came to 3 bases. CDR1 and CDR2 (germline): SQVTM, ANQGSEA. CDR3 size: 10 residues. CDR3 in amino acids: CSVFTDTQYF. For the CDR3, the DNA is TGCAGCGTATTCACAGATACGCAGTATTTT.

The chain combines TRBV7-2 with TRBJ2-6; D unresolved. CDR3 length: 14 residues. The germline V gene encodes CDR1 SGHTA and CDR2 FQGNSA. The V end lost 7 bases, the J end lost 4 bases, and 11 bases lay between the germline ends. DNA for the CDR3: TGTGCCAGCAACCGCGGCGCCGGGGCCAACGTCCTGACTTTC. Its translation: CASNRGAGANVLTF.

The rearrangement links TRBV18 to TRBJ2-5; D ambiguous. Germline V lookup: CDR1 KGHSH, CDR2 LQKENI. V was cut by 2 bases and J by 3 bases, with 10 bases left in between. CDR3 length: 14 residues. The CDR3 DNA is TGTGCCAGCTCACCAGGCCCCGCCGAAGAGACCCAGTACTTC. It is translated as CASSPGPAEETQYF.

Here the CDR3 DNA reads TGTGCCTGGAGCAGACAGGCGTCGGGCTATGGCTACACCTTC. Amino acid sequence: CAWSRQASGYGYTF. This rearrangement joins TRBV30 to TRBJ1-2; D is perhaps TRBD1 (6 bases). The CDR3 consists of 14 residues. The V end was cut by 3 bases, the J end by 4 bases, with 15 bases between. Germline values: CDR1 GTSNPN, CDR2 SVGIG (reference sequence).

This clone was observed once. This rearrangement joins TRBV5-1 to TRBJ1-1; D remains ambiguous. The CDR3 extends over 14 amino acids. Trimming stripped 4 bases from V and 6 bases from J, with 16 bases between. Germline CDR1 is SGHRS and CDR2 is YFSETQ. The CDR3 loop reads CASSPHGEFSEAFF. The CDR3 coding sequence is TGCGCCAGCAGCCCGCACGGGGAATTCTCTGAAGCTTTCTTT.

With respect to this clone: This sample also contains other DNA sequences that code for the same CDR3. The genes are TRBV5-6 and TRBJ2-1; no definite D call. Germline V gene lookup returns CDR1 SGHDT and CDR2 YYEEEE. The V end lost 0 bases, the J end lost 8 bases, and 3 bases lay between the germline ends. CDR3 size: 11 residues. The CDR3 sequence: CASSLVDEQFF. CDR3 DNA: TGTGCCAGCAGCTTGGTCGATGAGCAGTTCTTC.

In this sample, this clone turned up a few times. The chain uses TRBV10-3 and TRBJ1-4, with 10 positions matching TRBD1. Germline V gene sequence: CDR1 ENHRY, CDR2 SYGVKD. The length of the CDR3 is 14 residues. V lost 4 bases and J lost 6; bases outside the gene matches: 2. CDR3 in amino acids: CAISAGTGDEKLFF. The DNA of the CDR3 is TGTGCCATCAGTGCCGGGACAGGGGATGAAAAACTGTTTTTT.

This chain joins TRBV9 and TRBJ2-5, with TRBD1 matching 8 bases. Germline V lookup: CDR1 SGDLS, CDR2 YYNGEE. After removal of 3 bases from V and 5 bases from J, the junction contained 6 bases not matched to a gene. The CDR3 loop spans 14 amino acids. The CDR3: CASSAATGVETQYF. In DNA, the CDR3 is TGTGCCAGCAGCGCTGCGACAGGGGTGGAGACCCAGTACTTC.

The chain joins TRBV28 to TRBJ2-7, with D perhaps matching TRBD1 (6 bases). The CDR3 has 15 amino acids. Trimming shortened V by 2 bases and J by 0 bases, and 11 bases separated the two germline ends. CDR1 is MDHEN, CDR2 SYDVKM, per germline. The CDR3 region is CASSLTGHDSYEQYF. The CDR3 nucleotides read TGTGCCAGCAGTTTAACGGGACACGACTCCTACGAGCAGTACTTC.